These 8 T cell receptor beta chains were all obtained from the same sample, sequenced in a study of T cells in Graves' hyperthyroidism and ophthalmopathy. The investigators amplified TCR beta CDR3 regions from RNA transcripts. HTBI primers were used for first-round RT-PCR of the TCR CDR3. TCRdb reprocessed the multiplex PCR reads via MiXCR and lists one record per CDR3 protein. The sample records 500,000 to 650,000 distinct CDR3 sequences, about 46% being singletons. The sample comprised peripheral blood or thyroid tissue (not recorded which). The source of these receptors is an adult woman with Graves' disease, either hyperthyroidism or ophthalmopathy (not recorded which).

The V gene is TRBV16, the J gene TRBJ2-5; 8 positions match TRBD2. This CDR3 contains 14 residues. Trimming cost V 7 bases and J 4 bases; bases outside gene matches: 8. Germline CDR1 is KGHSY and CDR2 is FQNENV. CDR3 in amino acids: CASTDRGGGETQYF. DNA of the CDR3: TGTGCCAGCACCGATCGGGGGGGGGGAGAGACCCAGTACTTC.

The CDR3 loop reads CASSRAGGHQYF. The CDR3 coding sequence is TGTGCCAGCAGCCGGGCAGGGGGCCACCAGTACTTC. This chain connects TRBV7-8 to TRBJ2-5, with 8 bases that match TRBD1. V was clipped by 5 bases and J by 10 bases; unmatched bases: 6. The CDR3 covers 12 residues. The germline CDR1 and CDR2 sequences are SGHVS and FQNEAQ.

The chain employs TRBV10-3 and TRBJ2-3; D could derive from TRBD1 or TRBD2 (5 bases each). CDR1 and CDR2 from the germline V gene are ENHRY and SYGVKD. The CDR3 contains 15 residues. With 9 bases removed from V and 2 bases from J, the gap between germline ends came to 18 bases. This chain's CDR3 is CAMGRGGTITDTQYF. CDR3 coding DNA: TGTGCCATGGGCCGGGGCGGTACGATCACAGATACGCAGTATTTT.

This clonotype was counted at least ten times. The rearrangement links TRBV20-1 to TRBJ2-7; 8 bases match TRBD1. The CDR3 length is 15 residues. Germline CDR1 DFQATT, CDR2 SNEGSKA (reference sequence). Germline trimming cut 0 bases from V and 0 bases from J; bases unmatched to any gene: 4. CDR3 in amino acids: CSARDRDRSSYEQYF. The DNA of the CDR3 is TGCAGTGCTAGAGACCGGGACAGGAGCTCCTACGAGCAGTACTTC.

This clonotype has a count of ten or more. The CDR3 DNA reads as TGTGCCACCTCCGGGACAGGGGGACTGGGGGCTGAAGCTTTCTTT. This encodes CATSGTGGLGAEAFF. The chain has TRBV7-9 and TRBJ1-1, with 11 positions matching TRBD1. V shed 10 bases, J shed 6 bases, and the junction held 13 bases outside the gene matches. Germline V CDR1 and CDR2: SEHNR, FQNEAQ (reference sequence). The CDR3 spans 15 residues. The full variable domain, completed using reference TRBV7-9 and TRBJ1-1, is DTGVSQNPRHKITKRGQNVTFRCDPISEHNRLYWYRQTLGQGPEFLTYFQNEAQLEKSRLLSDRFSAERPKGSFSTLEIQRTEQGDSAMYLCATSGTGGLGAEAFFGQGTRLTVV.

This clonotype was observed many times. The V gene is TRBV10-3, the J gene TRBJ2-6; tentatively, D is TRBD1 (6 bases). This CDR3 is 14 amino acids long. Looked up from germline, CDR1 is ENHRY and CDR2 is SYGVKD. Trimming left V 5 bases short and J 1 base short, with 6 bases between. In DNA, the CDR3 is TGTGCCATCAGTACAGGGTCTGGGGCCAACGTCCTGACTTTC. Translation gives CAISTGSGANVLTF.

Concerning this clonotype: Germline is not matched at one junction end, which may reflect a read error. The CDR3 region has the DNA TGTGCCAGCAGCCAAGAAACAGGGGGAGGACGTTCACCCCTCCACTTT. Translation: CASSQETGGGRSPLHF. V gene TRBV4-1 combines with J gene TRBJ1-6; 8 bases are a match to TRBD1. The CDR3 sequence is 16 residues long. From germline, CDR1 is MGHRA and CDR2 YSYEKL.

This clonotype was detected a few times. This chain links TRBV6-6 with TRBJ1-6; D perhaps matches TRBD1 (5 bases). The germline V gene has CDR1 MNHNY and CDR2 SVGAGI (reference sequence). The CDR3 totals 13 residues. The ends were cut back, 11 bases at V and 10 bases at J, with 18 bases in the middle. CDR3 region: CASRDLFTSPLHF. The CDR3 bases are TGTGCCTCAAGGGACCTTTTTACATCACCCCTCCACTTT.